Presented here are 28 T cell receptor beta chains from one specimen sequenced in a study of T-cell reconstitution after alpha-beta-depleted transplantation in children. The authors prepared the TCRbeta library with unique molecular identifiers. TCRdb called the PCR reads again in MiXCR, with one record for every CDR3 protein. The data contain about 980,000 distinct CDR3 sequences, around 30% of them singletons. This material consisted of PBMCs, mostly from graft donor cells, taken 360 days after TCRalphabeta/CD19-depleted stem cell transplant. These receptors all stem from a boy under three years old who had a stem cell transplant for SCID, so the T cells may come from the graft donor.

The chain has TRBV29-1 and TRBJ1-1, with 7 bases identical to TRBD1. This CDR3 contains 13 residues. CDR1 and CDR2 from the germline V gene are SQVTM and ANQGSEA. The J segment lost 0 bases and the V segment lost 3 bases, leaving 1 base of the junction unmatched. The CDR3, as DNA: TGCAGCGTTGAGGACAGGATGAACACTGAAGCTTTCTTT. Its protein product is CSVEDRMNTEAFF.

V gene TRBV5-1 combines with J gene TRBJ1-1; no clear D gene. Germline V lookup: CDR1 SGHRS, CDR2 YFSETQ. The CDR3 extends over 17 amino acids. V was shortened by 0 bases and J by 0 bases, with 15 bases between the two germline ends. The CDR3 protein is CASSLALNGGLNTEAFF. The CDR3 DNA is TGCGCCAGCAGCTTGGCGTTAAACGGAGGGTTGAACACTGAAGCTTTCTTT. Full variable domain (missing parts from reference TRBV5-1 and TRBJ1-1): KAGVTQTPRYLIKTRGQQVTLSCSPISGHRSVSWYQQTPGQGLQFLFEYFSETQRNKGNFPGRFSGRQFSNSRSEMNVSTLELGDSALYLCASSLALNGGLNTEAFFGQGTRLTVV.

Notes on this clonotype: The limits of the CDR3 on the DNA are not certain, so only TCRdb's listed CDR3 is given. The V call is TRBV29-1, the J call TRBJ2-1; no DNA check was done on the table's D call, TRBD2. Germline CDR1 and CDR2: SQVTM and ANQGSEA. From its first to its last residue, the CDR3 has 12 amino acids. Here the CDR3 reads CSFGGGAGIKFF.

This clonotype has a handful of counts. The chain links TRBV6-1 to TRBJ2-3; D is unclear. CDR1 is MNHNS, CDR2 SASEGT, per germline. Trimming took off 1 base at V and 5 bases at J, with 7 bases between the two ends. The CDR3 runs 13 residues. CDR3 loop: CASSEGPGDTQYF. The CDR3 DNA reads TGTGCCAGCAGTGAAGGTCCCGGAGATACGCAGTATTTT.

The chain joins TRBV28 to TRBJ1-5; D ambiguous. The germline V and J ends were trimmed by 3 bases and 3 bases, with 21 bases remaining between them. Per germline, CDR1 MDHEN and CDR2 SYDVKM. CDR3 length equals 18 residues. The CDR3 protein is CASSFRAGIPKSNQPQHF. DNA of the CDR3: TGTGCCAGCAGTTTTCGGGCAGGAATCCCAAAATCCAATCAGCCCCAGCATTTT.

J is TRBJ1-2 and V is TRBV12-3 or TRBV12-4, with D maybe TRBD1 (5 bases). The CDR3 covers 13 residues. V was cut by 6 bases and J by 5 bases, with 13 bases left in between. The CDR3 is CASSPGSRYGYTF. CDR3 bases: TGTGCCAGCAGCCCAGGGTCTAGGTATGGCTACACCTTC.

This clonotype was seen ten or more times. The genes are TRBV28 and TRBJ2-1, with D perhaps matching TRBD1 (6 bases). Trimming shortened V by 5 bases and J by 13 bases, and 15 bases separated the two germline ends. Germline V lookup: CDR1 MDHEN, CDR2 SYDVKM. CDR3 length equals 12 residues. CDR3 sequence: CASSQGSGRQFF. The CDR3 nucleotides are TGTGCCAGCAGTCAGGGGTCGGGGAGACAGTTCTTC.

This clonotype was observed a few times. The chain combines TRBV20-1 with TRBJ2-1, with TRBD1 matching over 7 bases. V lost 5 bases and J lost 10; bases outside the gene matches: 11. This CDR3 has 13 amino acids. Germline values: CDR1 DFQATT, CDR2 SNEGSKA (reference sequence). The CDR3 reads CSARDSGNGEQFF. CDR3 DNA: TGCAGTGCTCGGGACAGCGGCAACGGAGAGCAGTTCTTC.

The chain links TRBV7-8 to TRBJ2-3; D gene unclear. Per germline, CDR1 SGHVS and CDR2 FQNEAQ. The CDR3 runs 15 residues. Trimming removed 1 base at V and 4 bases at J, with 12 bases between. The CDR3 sequence: CASSLVRVSADTQYF. The CDR3 bases are TGTGCCAGCAGCTTAGTACGGGTCTCTGCAGATACGCAGTATTTT.

The gene calls are TRBV12-3 or TRBV12-4 and TRBJ2-7; a possible D gene is TRBD2 (5 bases). There are 16 residues in the CDR3. V was trimmed by 5 bases and J by 6 bases, leaving 23 bases between them. DNA for the CDR3: TGTGCCAGCAGTCCGATTGGCGGGCCCTATGGGTGCGAGCAGTACTTC. This translates into CASSPIGGPYGCEQYF.

The J gene is TRBJ2-1, the V gene TRBV27; D is undetermined. CDR1 and CDR2 from the germline V gene are MNHEY and SMNVEV (reference sequence). This CDR3 has 12 amino acids. The V gene lost 2 bases and the J gene lost 6 bases, with 5 bases spanning the gap. Here the CDR3 reads CASSLHGNEQFF. In DNA form, the CDR3 reads TGTGCCAGCAGTTTACACGGCAATGAGCAGTTCTTC.

The table lists this clonotype with a few counts. The CDR3 spells CSVGGMPYEQYF. The CDR3 coding sequence is TGCAGCGTTGGGGGGATGCCCTACGAGCAGTACTTC. This chain joins TRBV29-1 and TRBJ2-7; perhaps D is TRBD1 or TRBD2 (5 bases each). V was pared by 4 bases and J by 2 bases, with 9 bases between. In germline, CDR1 is SQVTM, CDR2 ANQGSEA. This CDR3 region has 12 residues.

The rearrangement uses TRBV5-1 and TRBJ2-5, with TRBD1 matching 7 bases. CDR1 is SGHRS, CDR2 YFSETQ, per germline. J gave up 5 bases and V 0 bases, and 7 bases lay outside the gene matches. There are 15 residues in the CDR3. For the CDR3, the DNA is TGCGCCAGCAGCTTGGGAGGGGGCGCAGTGGAGACCCAGTACTTC. Residues: CASSLGGGAVETQYF.

This chain uses TRBV12-3 or TRBV12-4 with TRBJ2-3, with a tentative D call TRBD1 (5 bases). The V end lost 5 bases, the J end lost 9 bases, and 9 bases lay between the germline ends. The CDR3 is 11 amino acids. CDR3 sequence (DNA): TGTGCCAGCAGTCGACAGAAGACGCAGTATTTT. Translating it yields CASSRQKTQYF.

This clonotype has a handful of counts. This rearrangement joins TRBV6-2 or TRBV6-3 to TRBJ2-2, with D uncertain. The CDR3 consists of 12 residues. V gave up 3 bases and J gave up 7 bases, with 6 bases separating them. Per germline, CDR1 MNHEY and CDR2 SVGEGT. CDR3 nucleotide sequence: TGTGCCAGCAGTTATAGAGACGGGGAGCTGTTTTTT. Translated: CASSYRDGELFF.

This clonotype was found a few times. The chain employs TRBV12-3 or TRBV12-4 and TRBJ2-7, with TRBD2 as a possible D gene (7 bases). Trimming took 6 bases from V and 1 from J, leaving 16 bases between them. The CDR3 covers 15 residues. CDR3: CASRREGGPSYEQYF. CDR3 DNA: TGTGCCAGCAGAAGAGAGGGGGGGCCTTCCTACGAGCAGTACTTC.

The V gene is TRBV20-1, the J gene TRBJ1-5, with D possibly TRBD1 on 6 matching bases. Deletions cut 3 bases from V and 2 bases from J, with 11 bases between. The germline CDR1 and CDR2 sequences are DFQATT and SNEGSKA (reference sequence). This CDR3 is 14 amino acids long. The CDR3 coding sequence is TGCAGTGCTAGGGGGGCAGGCGGCAATCAGCCCCAGCATTTT. Translating gives CSARGAGGNQPQHF.

This clonotype was observed a handful of times. The chain combines TRBV5-6 with TRBJ2-5; D possibly corresponds to TRBD1 (6 bases). Per the germline V gene, CDR1 is SGHDT and CDR2 is YYEEEE. The CDR3 is 14 residues long. Trimming took off 1 base at V and 5 bases at J, with 12 bases between the two ends. DNA of the CDR3: TGTGCCAGCAGCTTGTCCAGGGGTGCGGAGACCCAGTACTTC. Translated, it gives CASSLSRGAETQYF.

This clonotype was detected only a few times. The chain combines TRBV29-1 with TRBJ2-7; D perhaps matches TRBD1 (6 bases). The CDR3 runs to 13 residues. The germline gives CDR1 SQVTM, CDR2 ANQGSEA. Deletions cut 1 base from V and 3 bases from J, with 10 bases between. CDR3 DNA sequence: TGCAGCGTTGAAGGACAGGATCTCTACGAGCAGTACTTC. Its protein product is CSVEGQDLYEQYF.

The sample holds a few counts of this clonotype. This CDR3 is CSAPQEGKLFF. In DNA form, the CDR3 reads TGCAGTGCGCCCCAGGAGGGAAAACTGTTTTTT. This chain joins TRBV20-1 and TRBJ1-4; D unresolved. Germline CDR1 reads DFQATT; CDR2 reads SNEGSKA (reference sequence). Trimming left V 6 bases short and J 10 bases short, with 12 bases between. CDR3 length: 11 amino acids.

This clonotype was detected only a few times. The rearrangement joins TRBV12-3 or TRBV12-4 to TRBJ2-5; D gene uncertain. CDR3 length: 15 amino acids. The ends were cut back, 4 bases at V and 4 bases at J, with 16 bases in the middle. CDR3 residues: CASSSVTNLLETQYF. Here the CDR3 DNA reads TGTGCCAGCAGTTCCGTGACAAACCTTTTAGAGACCCAGTACTTC.

This clonotype turned up a few times. This chain connects TRBV20-1 to TRBJ2-7; D might be TRBD1 (6 bases). Germline V CDR1 and CDR2: DFQATT, SNEGSKA (reference sequence). This CDR3 comprises 12 residues. Trimming removed 6 bases from V and 5 bases from J, with 14 bases in between. CDR3 in DNA: TGCAGTGCGACTGACAGGACGAACGAGCAGTACTTC. It encodes CSATDRTNEQYF.

This clonotype was counted many times. J is TRBJ1-5 and V is TRBV28; D is possibly TRBD1 (5 bases). The CDR3 loop spans 18 amino acids. Germline lookup yields CDR1 MDHEN and CDR2 SYDVKM. Trimming removed 5 bases at V and 4 bases at J, with 24 bases between. As DNA, the CDR3 is TGTGCCAGCAGTGCCCAGGGCGCGGTGGCTCGGGTGAATCAGCCCCAGCATTTT. It specifies CASSAQGAVARVNQPQHF.

The rearrangement links TRBV19 to TRBJ2-7; 10 nucleotides match TRBD1. CDR1 is LNHDA, CDR2 SQIVND, per germline (reference sequence). The trim removed 4 bases at V and 8 bases at J, leaving 11 bases unmatched. The CDR3 covers 15 residues. This CDR3 is CASSTPGTGDRKQYF. CDR3 nucleotides: TGTGCCAGTAGTACCCCCGGGACAGGGGACAGGAAGCAGTACTTC. Together with reference TRBV19 and TRBJ2-7, the CDR3 gives the full variable domain: DGGITQSPKYLFRKEGQNVTLSCEQNLNHDAMYWYRQDPGQGLRLIYYSQIVNDFQKGDIAEGYSVSREKKESFPLTVTSAQKNPTAFYLCASSTPGTGDRKQYFGPGTRLTVT.

This clonotype has more than one count but fewer than ten. The rearrangement joins TRBV7-3 to TRBJ1-1, with TRBD1 identical over 8 bases. This CDR3 comprises 16 residues. With V trimmed by 4 bases and J by 1 base, 8 bases remained unmatched. CDR1 and CDR2 from the germline V gene are SGHTA and FQGTGA. CDR3 nucleotide sequence: TGTGCCAGCAGCTCCTTTCAGGGGGCCCCGAACACTGAAGCTTTCTTT. Its translation is CASSSFQGAPNTEAFF.

This clonotype was recorded a few times. V gene TRBV20-1 combines with J gene TRBJ1-2; D remains ambiguous. The CDR3 has 15 amino acids. Trimming shortened V by 1 base and J by 1 base, and 13 bases separated the two germline ends. Germline V gene sequence: CDR1 DFQATT, CDR2 SNEGSKA (reference sequence). CDR3 in amino acids: CSARGSAGDNYGYTF. The CDR3 DNA sequence: TGCAGTGCTAGAGGATCGGCAGGAGATAACTATGGCTACACCTTC.

This clonotype was picked up a small number of times. This rearrangement joins TRBV29-1 to TRBJ1-2; 9 bases line up with TRBD1. The CDR3 consists of 12 residues. Germline V CDR1 and CDR2: SQVTM, ANQGSEA. V lost 6 bases, J lost 6 bases, and 5 bases stayed unmatched. The CDR3 region is CSVNRGQHGYTF. Written as DNA, the CDR3 is TGCAGCGTAAACAGGGGGCAGCATGGCTACACCTTC.

This clonotype was observed a handful of times. The chain employs TRBV6-1 and TRBJ1-5, with D hard to call. The CDR3 spans 15 residues. Trimming shortened V by 6 bases and J by 4 bases, and 16 bases separated the two germline ends. CDR1 is MNHNS and CDR2 is SASEGT in the germline V gene. This CDR3 is CASRPSGPLNQPQHF. The DNA for the CDR3 is TGTGCCAGCAGGCCATCCGGGCCCCTGAATCAGCCCCAGCATTTT.